Each of the 2 T cell receptor beta chains below was sequenced from the same sample in a study of T cell responses to AZD1222 COVID-19 vaccine. Sequenced by immunoSEQ multiplex PCR; TCRdb stores in-frame clones only, minus some. The sample has about 120,000 clones, approximately 90% seen once. The sequencing here drew on peripheral blood, taken on day 0 of AZD1222 vaccination. These receptor sequences come from an adult in good health.

The CDR3 DNA is TGTGCCAGCAAACGGCAGGGCTATGAGCAGTTCTTC. Translation gives CASKRQGYEQFF. The chain joins TRBV2 to TRBJ2-1; tentatively, D is TRBD1 (5 bases). This CDR3 contains 12 residues. Deletions cut 7 bases from V and 8 bases from J, with 12 bases between. The germline V gene encodes CDR1 SNHLY and CDR2 FYNNEI.

The genes are TRBV4-3 and TRBJ1-2, with D uncertain. Trimming pared 0 bases from V and 0 bases from J, leaving 8 bases between. CDR1 is LGHNA and CDR2 is YSLEER in the germline V gene. This CDR3 comprises 15 residues. The CDR3 region is CASSQESLANYGYTF. CDR3 nucleotide sequence: TGCGCCAGCAGCCAAGAGTCCTTAGCTAACTATGGCTACACCTTC.